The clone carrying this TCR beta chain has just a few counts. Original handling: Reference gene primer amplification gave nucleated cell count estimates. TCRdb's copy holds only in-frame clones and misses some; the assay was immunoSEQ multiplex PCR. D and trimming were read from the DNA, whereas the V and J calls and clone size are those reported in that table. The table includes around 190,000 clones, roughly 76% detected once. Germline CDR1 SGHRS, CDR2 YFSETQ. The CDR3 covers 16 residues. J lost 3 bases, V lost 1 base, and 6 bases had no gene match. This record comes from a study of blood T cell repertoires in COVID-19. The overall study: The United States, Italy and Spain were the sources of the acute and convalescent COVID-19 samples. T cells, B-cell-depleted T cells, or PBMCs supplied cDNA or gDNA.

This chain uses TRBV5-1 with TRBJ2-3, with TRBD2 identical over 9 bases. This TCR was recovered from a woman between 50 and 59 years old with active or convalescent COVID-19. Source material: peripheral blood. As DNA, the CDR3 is TGCGCCAGCAGCTTGAATTTAGCGGGAGAAACAGATACGCAGTATTTT. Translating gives CASSLNLAGETDTQYF.